What follows are 29 T cell receptor beta chains derived from one specimen sequenced in a study of post-analysis software for immune sequencing data. Study results and caveats: Relative to controls, patients had a handful of TRBV segments at higher frequency, with TRBV5-6, TRBV5-1 and TRBV20-1 among these.

cDNA libraries for TCR beta contained unique molecular identifiers. One entry per CDR3 protein results from TCRdb running MiXCR on the PCR reads. The sample shows hundreds of thousands of distinct CDR3 sequences, about 60% of them seen only once. Antigen specificity for these receptors is unknown. Specimen: blood. The origin of the receptors is a girl aged 2-10 years with multiple sclerosis.

The table lists this clonotype with a count of one. V usage is TRBV2 and J usage is TRBJ2-4; D is undetermined. The assigned J gene may be wrong: the sequence end matches TRBJ2-7 better. There are 13 residues in the CDR3. CDR1 and CDR2 (germline): SNHLY, FYNNEI. The CDR3 DNA reads TGTGCCAGCAGTCAACTCATCCTCTACGAGCAGTACTTC. Translated: CASSQLILYEQYF.

The rearrangement uses TRBV6-1 and TRBJ2-5, with a possible D match to TRBD2 (6 bases). TRBJ2-7 matches the DNA end more closely, so the J call is doubtful. The CDR3 spans 14 residues. Germline V gene data show CDR1 as MNHNS and CDR2 as SASEGT. The CDR3 is CASEGREAPYEQYF. CDR3 DNA: TGTGCTAGCGAGGGCAGGGAGGCCCCCTACGAGCAGTACTTC.

V usage is TRBV19 and J usage is TRBJ1-1; unclear D gene. V lost 5 bases and J lost 1, with 14 bases in between. Germline-derived CDR1 and CDR2 are LNHDA and SQIVND (reference sequence). The CDR3 length is 15 residues. The CDR3 DNA reads TGTGCCAGTAGTCTACGGACGCTGAGGAACACTGAAGCTTTCTTT. Translated: CASSLRTLRNTEAFF.

The rearrangement uses TRBV25-1 and TRBJ1-2; no clear D. The V gene's germline CDR1 is MGHDK and CDR2 SYGVNS. Trimming removed 3 bases from V and 4 bases from J, with 12 bases in between. The CDR3 totals 14 residues. Written as DNA, the CDR3 is TGTGCCAGCAGTGACAATAGGGTACCCTATGGCTACACCTTC. Residues: CASSDNRVPYGYTF.

The J gene is TRBJ2-5, the V gene TRBV12-3 or TRBV12-4, with 10 bases that match TRBD2. The CDR3 is made up of 15 amino acids. The V segment lost 8 bases and the J segment 5 bases; nucleotides outside the gene matches: 11. CDR3 in amino acids: CASGAGGPSGETQYF. Here the CDR3 DNA reads TGTGCCAGCGGAGCGGGAGGGCCGTCTGGGGAGACCCAGTACTTC.

The chain combines TRBV2 with TRBJ2-7, with D possibly matching TRBD1 (5 bases). V lost 9 bases and J lost 2, with 14 bases in between. The length of the CDR3 is 13 residues. Germline V CDR1 and CDR2: SNHLY, FYNNEI. The CDR3 coding sequence is TGTGCCAGTAACTACAGGAGTCCCTACGAGCAGTACTTC. It specifies CASNYRSPYEQYF.

The CDR3 sequence: CAWSPPEEDKNIQYF. The DNA for the CDR3 is TGTGCCTGGAGCCCCCCAGAGGAGGACAAAAACATTCAGTACTTC. The chain is built from TRBV30 and TRBJ2-4; D possibly corresponds to TRBD2 (5 bases). Germline V gene lookup returns CDR1 GTSNPN and CDR2 SVGIG (reference sequence). Deletions cut 3 bases from V and 3 bases from J, with 15 bases between. This CDR3 is 15 amino acids long.

V and J are TRBV21-1 and TRBJ2-1. TRBV21-1 is given as a pseudogene. This CDR3 has 14 residues. As DNA, the CDR3 is TGTGCCAGCAGCGTACCCGACAACTACAATGAGCAGTTCTTC. It specifies CASSVPDNYNEQFF.

This clonotype occurred a few times. This sequence joins TRBV29-1 and TRBJ2-3; D possibly corresponds to TRBD1 (6 bases). The germline V and J ends were trimmed by 4 bases and 3 bases, with 11 bases remaining between them. There are 13 residues in the CDR3. Germline V gives CDR1 SQVTM, CDR2 ANQGSEA. CDR3 in amino acids: CSVVGDTTDTQYF. The CDR3 nucleotides read TGCAGCGTTGTAGGGGACACGACAGATACGCAGTATTTT.

This clonotype was counted only a few times. The rearrangement joins TRBV29-1 to TRBJ2-3, with TRBD1 identical over 10 bases. J gave up 6 bases and V 5 bases, and 2 bases lay outside the gene matches. CDR3 size: 12 residues. Looked up from germline, CDR1 is SQVTM and CDR2 is ANQGSEA. CDR3 nucleotides: TGCAGCGTTTCGGACAGGGGGGATACGCAGTATTTT. Amino acid sequence: CSVSDRGDTQYF.

This clonotype turned up a few times. V usage is TRBV29-1 and J usage is TRBJ2-7; 7 bases line up with TRBD1. CDR1 and CDR2 (germline): SQVTM, ANQGSEA. The V segment lost 3 bases and the J segment 3 bases; nucleotides outside the gene matches: 5. The CDR3 sequence is 13 residues long. This chain's CDR3 is CSVEAGGHYEQYF. The DNA for the CDR3 is TGCAGCGTTGAGGCAGGGGGACACTACGAGCAGTACTTC.

This sequence joins TRBV7-8 and TRBJ2-1, with unresolved D. Trimming removed 2 bases at V and 1 base at J, with 9 bases between. Germline V lookup: CDR1 SGHVS, CDR2 FQNEAQ. The CDR3 has 15 amino acids. This CDR3 is CASSLSKISYNEQFF. CDR3 nucleotides: TGTGCCAGCAGCTTAAGTAAGATATCCTACAATGAGCAGTTCTTC.

The J gene is TRBJ1-1, the V gene TRBV20-1, with D tentatively TRBD1 (5 bases). Germline assignment: CDR1 DFQATT and CDR2 SNEGSKA (reference sequence). Trimming left V 4 bases short and J 11 bases short, with 14 bases between. The CDR3 is 11 residues long. CDR3 amino acids: CSATQGIYAFF. In nucleotides, the CDR3 is TGCAGTGCTACCCAGGGAATCTACGCTTTCTTT.

The J gene is TRBJ2-7, the V gene TRBV5-1; D is unclear. Trimming took 0 bases from V and 2 from J, leaving 12 bases between them. Germline lookup yields CDR1 SGHRS and CDR2 YFSETQ. CDR3 length: 15 residues. CDR3 sequence (DNA): TGCGCCAGCAGCTTGGAGCCCCAGCATACCTACGAGCAGTACTTC. Protein: CASSLEPQHTYEQYF.

V and J are TRBV6-5 and TRBJ2-3, with D possibly matching TRBD2 (5 bases). V was cut by 0 bases and J by 3 bases, with 22 bases left in between. This CDR3 has 19 residues. Germline CDR1 is MNHEY and CDR2 is SVGAGI. The CDR3 loop is CASSYSKVWRVTPTDTQYF. In DNA form, the CDR3 reads TGTGCCAGCAGTTACTCGAAGGTCTGGCGGGTTACACCTACAGATACGCAGTATTTT.

The rearrangement links TRBV4-3 to TRBJ2-6; D is undetermined. With 0 bases removed from V and 4 bases from J, the gap between germline ends came to 10 bases. This CDR3 comprises 16 residues. Germline CDR1 LGHNA, CDR2 YSLEER. CDR3 bases: TGCGCCAGCAGCCAAGAGGGTTATTCCGGGGCCAACGTCCTGACTTTC. As protein: CASSQEGYSGANVLTF.

This clonotype occurred a few times. This chain links TRBV18 with TRBJ2-5, with D possibly being TRBD1 or TRBD2 (6 bases each). Trimming removed 0 bases from V and 4 bases from J, with 9 bases in between. The CDR3 is 14 residues long. Germline V gives CDR1 KGHSH, CDR2 LQKENI. The CDR3 reads CASSPPEGVETQYF. Written as DNA, the CDR3 is TGTGCCAGCTCACCACCGGAGGGGGTAGAGACCCAGTACTTC.

About this clonotype: The germline gene is not matched at one end of the junction; a read error may be the cause. The chain couples TRBV9 to TRBJ2-7; the match to TRBD2 covers 11 bases. This CDR3 spans 14 amino acids. Germline loops: CDR1 SGDLS, CDR2 YYNGEE. This CDR3 is CAGSVAGGPNEQYF. Here the CDR3 DNA reads TGTGCCGGCAGCGTAGCGGGAGGGCCCAACGAGCAGTACTTC.

The rearrangement links TRBV7-9 to TRBJ2-1; 8 bases fit TRBD1. Germline-derived CDR1 and CDR2 are SEHNR and FQNEAQ (reference sequence). The CDR3 sequence is 16 residues long. V shed 2 bases, J shed 6 bases, and the junction held 9 bases outside the gene matches. CDR3 DNA: TGTGCCAGCAGCTTAAGTCCTGGACAGGGAGGCAATGAGCAGTTCTTC. It codes for CASSLSPGQGGNEQFF. The full variable domain, its missing parts supplied by reference TRBV7-9 and TRBJ2-1, is DTGVSQNPRHKITKRGQNVTFRCDPISEHNRLYWYRQTLGQGPEFLTYFQNEAQLEKSRLLSDRFSAERPKGSFSTLEIQRTEQGDSAMYLCASSLSPGQGGNEQFFGPGTRLTVL.

V and J are TRBV7-2 and TRBJ1-2; D is uncertain. The CDR3 is 11 residues long. From germline, CDR1 is SGHTA and CDR2 FQGNSA. Trimming took off 0 bases at V and 7 bases at J, with 3 bases between the two ends. The CDR3 reads CASSLAPGYTF. CDR3 coding DNA: TGTGCCAGCAGCTTAGCTCCTGGCTACACCTTC.

On this clonotype: One end of the junction is discordant with germline, which a read error may explain. This rearrangement joins TRBV20-1 to TRBJ2-5, with TRBD2 identical over 10 bases. The tail of the sequence fits TRBJ2-7 better, so the J call may be wrong. Germline CDR1 reads DFQATT; CDR2 reads SNEGSKA (reference sequence). The CDR3 consists of 15 residues. CDR3 nucleotide sequence: TGCGGTGCTAGAGGGGAGCGGGAGGGCCCTTGCGAGCAGTACTTC. This codes for CGARGEREGPCEQYF.

The rearrangement uses TRBV9 and TRBJ1-2; D might be TRBD1 (6 bases). Trimming stripped 0 bases from V and 6 bases from J, with 18 bases between. The CDR3 extends over 16 amino acids. Germline V gene lookup returns CDR1 SGDLS and CDR2 YYNGEE. CDR3 in DNA: TGTGCCAGCAGCGTAGACCCATCAGGGGCTAATAATGGCTACACCTTC. It codes for CASSVDPSGANNGYTF.

The chain links TRBV7-3 to TRBJ2-1, with 8 bases matching TRBD2. This CDR3 region has 20 residues. Germline loops: CDR1 SGHTA, CDR2 FQGTGA. J lost 3 bases, V lost 1 base, and 17 bases had no gene match. As DNA, the CDR3 is TGTGCCAGCAGCTTAATCGGCGGATGGACTAGCCCCGCCGTCTACAATGAGCAGTTCTTC. Translation gives CASSLIGGWTSPAVYNEQFF.

In its sample, this clonotype was seen a few times. The chain is built from TRBV12-3 or TRBV12-4 and TRBJ1-5; the match to TRBD1 covers 7 bases. J lost 6 bases, V lost 5 bases, and 7 bases had no gene match. This CDR3 is 14 amino acids long. CDR3 DNA sequence: TGTGCCAGCAGTCAAACAGGGGTTCCTCAGCCCCAGCATTTT. It translates to CASSQTGVPQPQHF.

This clonotype appeared many times. The chain links TRBV6-4 to TRBJ2-3; D remains unclear. The CDR3 has 15 amino acids. The germline V gene encodes CDR1 MRHNA and CDR2 SNTAGT. V was trimmed by 3 bases and J by 4 bases, leaving 14 bases between them. The CDR3 nucleotides are TGTGCCAGCAGTGATTCTCTAGATTCCTCAGATACGCAGTATTTT. It specifies CASSDSLDSSDTQYF.

This sequence joins TRBV12-3 or TRBV12-4 and TRBJ1-5; 8 bases are a match to TRBD1. V gave up 3 bases and J gave up 2 bases; unmatched junction bases: 9. This CDR3 spans 17 amino acids. CDR3 sequence reads: CASSFGQGALGNQPQHF. CDR3 DNA: TGTGCCAGCAGTTTTGGGCAGGGGGCATTGGGCAATCAGCCCCAGCATTTT.

The V gene is TRBV29-1, the J gene TRBJ2-1, with D perhaps TRBD2 (5 bases). Trimming removed 8 bases at V and 0 bases at J, with 14 bases between. Germline V gives CDR1 SQVTM, CDR2 ANQGSEA. The CDR3 contains 14 residues. CDR3 in amino acids: CSLIIGVSYNEQFF. The CDR3 nucleotides read TGCAGCCTCATCATCGGGGTCTCCTACAATGAGCAGTTCTTC.

The chain has TRBV10-3 and TRBJ2-7; 10 bases map to TRBD2. J was trimmed by 5 bases and V by 1 base; bases with no gene match: 8. The CDR3 is 16 residues long. Germline V gives CDR1 ENHRY, CDR2 SYGVKD. The CDR3 coding sequence is TGTGCCATCAGTGAGTTGGGGTCTAGCGGGAGTAACGAGCAGTACTTC. The encoded protein is CAISELGSSGSNEQYF.

This sequence joins TRBV15 and TRBJ2-6; tentative D call: TRBD2 (6 bases). The CDR3 sequence is 20 residues long. V lost 0 bases and J lost 0, with 18 bases in between. Looked up from germline, CDR1 is LNHNV and CDR2 is YYDKDF (reference sequence). The CDR3 DNA reads as TGTGCCACCAGCAGAGACCCTGGGGGGTCCACAACCTCTGGGGCCAACGTCCTGACTTTC. Its translation is CATSRDPGGSTTSGANVLTF.